The sequence of this TCR beta chain was determined in a study of shared clonotypes between healthy human individuals. Measured with immunoSEQ multiplex PCR; TCRdb has only the in-frame clones, and not every one. The data show some 2 million clones, with roughly 94% seen just once and roughly 0.13% held by the top ten. V was clipped by 1 base and J by 8 bases, with 11 bases between them. Germline CDR1 is SGHAT and CDR2 is FQNNGV. CDR3 length: 13 residues. What was sequenced was naive CD4+ T cells sorted from blood. The subset is: CD45RA+ positively selected. V gene TRBV11-2 combines with J gene TRBJ1-1, with TRBD1 as a possible D gene (5 bases). The TCR was taken from a man between 18 and 29 years old in good health. CDR3 sequence (DNA): TGTGCCAGCAGCTTAGGCAGGGCGAGCGAAGCTTTCTTT. Translating it yields CASSLGRASEAFF.